This T cell receptor beta chain is from a study of human T cells and chemical hapten exposure. Whole blood that had not been fractionated was the source of extracted total RNA. TCRdb used MiXCR to reprocess the 5' RACE reads, holding one entry per CDR3 protein. The table shows about 140,000 distinct CDR3 sequences, with around 4% occurring only once. This TCR derives from a female donor in good health.

The DNA of the CDR3 is TGTGCCAGCAGCCCATTATATAGCGGGGTCGTTGAGCAGTACTTC. Translation gives CASSPLYSGVVEQYF. The rearrangement uses TRBV11-2 and TRBJ2-7; 8 bases line up with TRBD2. With 5 bases clipped from V and 7 bases from J, the junction kept 13 bases outside the gene matches. CDR1 and CDR2 from the germline V gene are SGHAT and FQNNGV. This CDR3 contains 15 residues.